Below are 19 T cell receptor beta chains sequenced from a single sample in a study of PD-L1 blockade in urothelial cancer. TCRdb keeps only in-frame clones here, not all; method: immunoSEQ multiplex PCR. The sample has about 500 clones, 30% to 35% seen once; the top ten hold around 28%. This material consisted of tumor tissue, taken before atezolizumab (anti-PD-L1) treatment. Every receptor here comes from a woman aged 70-85 years with urothelial cancer.

Sample share makes this clone medium-sized. The J gene is TRBJ1-5, the V gene TRBV6-8; D is unclear. Germline V CDR1 and CDR2: MNHGY, SAAAGT. This CDR3 contains 14 residues. V lost 11 bases, J lost 5 bases, and 19 bases lay in between. The CDR3 loop reads CAAAKNDRDQPQHF. As DNA, the CDR3 is TGTGCCGCCGCTAAGAACGACCGGGATCAGCCCCAGCATTTT.

The table lists this clone with a few counts. This rearrangement joins TRBV11-3 to TRBJ1-1; 8 bases agree with TRBD1. The CDR3 runs to 16 residues. The ends lost 4 bases at V and 3 bases at J; junction bases unmatched: 10. CDR1 and CDR2 from the germline V gene are SGHNT and YENEEA. CDR3 protein: CASSYPLTGEDTEAFF. The CDR3 DNA reads as TGTGCCAGCAGCTACCCTTTGACAGGGGAGGACACTGAAGCTTTCTTT. Based on the CDR3 plus reference TRBV11-3 and TRBJ1-1, the full variable domain is EAGVVQSPRYKIIEKKQPVAFWCNPISGHNTLYWYLQNLGQGPELLIRYENEEAVDDSQLPKDRFSAERLKGVDSTLKIQPAELGDSAVYLCASSYPLTGEDTEAFFGQGTRLTVV.

The gene calls are TRBV9 and TRBJ1-5, with a tentative D call TRBD1 (6 bases). There are 15 residues in the CDR3. V was cut by 4 bases and J by 2 bases, with 13 bases left in between. CDR1 and CDR2 from the germline V gene are SGDLS and YYNGEE. The DNA of the CDR3 is TGTGCCAGCAGCCGCGACGAGGGGGGCAATCAGCCCCAGCATTTT. It is translated as CASSRDEGGNQPQHF.

The chain uses TRBV28 and TRBJ2-5; D possibly corresponds to TRBD2 (6 bases). Germline CDR1 is MDHEN and CDR2 is SYDVKM. The ends were cut back, 8 bases at V and 5 bases at J, with 15 bases in the middle. This CDR3 has 13 residues. This chain's CDR3 is CASRTGGWETQYF. In DNA, the CDR3 is TGTGCCAGCCGGACCGGGGGATGGGAGACCCAGTACTTC. The entire variable domain, with the rest obtained from reference TRBV28 and TRBJ2-5, is as follows: DVKVTQSSRYLVKRTGEKVFLECVQDMDHENMFWYRQDPGLGLRLIYFSYDVKMKEKGDIPEGYSVSREKKERFSLILESASTNQTSMYLCASRTGGWETQYFGPGTRLLVL.

This chain links TRBV11-3 with TRBJ2-1; a weak D match, TRBD1 (5 bases). The CDR3 consists of 15 residues. With 1 base removed from V and 8 bases from J, the gap between germline ends came to 15 bases. Germline CDR1 reads SGHNT; CDR2 reads YENEEA. CDR3 DNA sequence: TGTGCCAGCAGCTTAGGCCTAGGTGGGGCCGATGAGCAGTTCTTC. Amino acid sequence: CASSLGLGGADEQFF.

This clone is classed as large. This chain links TRBV4-1 with TRBJ2-7; D remains unclear. With 4 bases removed from V and 2 bases from J, the gap between germline ends came to 15 bases. CDR1 MGHRA and CDR2 YSYEKL come from the germline V gene. The CDR3 has 15 amino acids. CDR3 bases: TGCGCCAGCAGCCTCCTGGGCGACGGAACCTACGAGCAGTACTTC. This translates into CASSLLGDGTYEQYF.

The rearrangement uses TRBV28 and TRBJ1-1; TRBD1 aligns across 8 bases. Germline V gives CDR1 MDHEN, CDR2 SYDVKM. Trimming removed 0 bases from V and 1 base from J; junction bases left unmatched: 10. The CDR3 contains 18 residues. CDR3 sequence reads: CASSLWGRGLGKNTEAFF. The CDR3 DNA follows: TGTGCCAGCAGTTTATGGGGCAGGGGGCTAGGCAAGAACACTGAAGCTTTCTTT.

This clone is categorized as large. The V call is TRBV6-1, the J call TRBJ1-1, with D possibly matching TRBD1 (6 bases). Trimming shortened V by 0 bases and J by 4 bases, and 18 bases separated the two germline ends. Germline V lookup: CDR1 MNHNS, CDR2 SASEGT. The CDR3 contains 17 residues. In DNA, the CDR3 is TGTGCCAGCAGTGAAGCGCTTCGGGATGGGGGCATCACTGAAGCTTTCTTT. Translation: CASSEALRDGGITEAFF.

This clone was recorded a few times. V is TRBV19 and J is TRBJ2-3; D is undetermined. V was shortened by 4 bases and J by 5 bases, with 10 bases between the two germline ends. This CDR3 is 13 amino acids long. Germline-derived CDR1 and CDR2 are LNHDA and SQIVND (reference sequence). The CDR3 loop is CASSRVSLDTQYF. CDR3 sequence (DNA): TGTGCCAGTAGTAGGGTTAGTTTAGATACGCAGTATTTT.

In its sample, this clone was seen a few times. The V and J genes are TRBV30 and TRBJ1-1; no clear D gene. CDR1 is GTSNPN, CDR2 SVGIG, per germline (reference sequence). The CDR3 loop spans 11 amino acids. The germline V and J ends were trimmed by 0 bases and 5 bases, with 4 bases remaining between them. Here the CDR3 DNA reads TGTGCCTGGAGTGTGGGAACTGAAGCTTTCTTT. It specifies CAWSVGTEAFF.

This clone occurred a few times. CDR3 coding DNA: TGTGCCAGCAGTTATAGGACAGGCTTAAATCAGCCCCAGCATTTT. This sequence encodes CASSYRTGLNQPQHF. The gene calls are TRBV28 and TRBJ1-5; TRBD1 matches 7 bases. The CDR3 has 15 amino acids. V shed 4 bases, J shed 4 bases, and the junction held 7 bases outside the gene matches. Germline CDR1 is MDHEN and CDR2 is SYDVKM.

This clone appeared a few times. The chain uses TRBV28 and TRBJ1-4; possible D gene TRBD1, 5 bases. The V and J ends lost 8 bases and 8 bases respectively, with 18 bases between them. This CDR3 region has 14 residues. Germline CDR1 is MDHEN and CDR2 is SYDVKM. CDR3: CASLSSQGIEKLFF. The DNA of the CDR3 is TGTGCCAGCCTCTCGTCTCAGGGAATCGAAAAACTGTTTTTT.

The chain couples TRBV6-8 to TRBJ1-1; no reliable D call. The CDR3 runs to 12 residues. V lost 8 bases and J 1 base, leaving 8 bases between the germline ends. CDR1 is MNHGY, CDR2 SAAAGT, per germline. CDR3 nucleotides: TGTGCCAGCGTGGTGGGGAACACTGAAGCTTTCTTT. Translated: CASVVGNTEAFF.

This clone was counted a few times. The J gene is TRBJ2-3, the V gene TRBV14; 12 nucleotides agree with TRBD2. The CDR3 has 21 residues. Per germline, CDR1 SGHDN and CDR2 FVKESK. V gave up 0 bases and J gave up 4 bases; unmatched junction bases: 17. The CDR3 here is CASSQDIFGGLAGSTADTQYF. Here the CDR3 DNA reads TGTGCCAGCAGCCAAGATATTTTCGGCGGACTAGCGGGATCCACCGCAGATACGCAGTATTTT.

This clone has a handful of counts. The V and J genes are TRBV19 and TRBJ1-4; TRBD1 agrees at 11 bases. Looked up from germline, CDR1 is LNHDA and CDR2 is SQIVND (reference sequence). The CDR3 has 17 amino acids. V lost 3 bases, J lost 7 bases, and 10 bases stayed unmatched. The chain's CDR3 is CASSIADRGPYIEKLFF. The CDR3 coding sequence is TGTGCCAGTAGTATTGCGGACAGGGGGCCGTATATTGAAAAACTGTTTTTT.

The chain uses TRBV28 and TRBJ1-4; perhaps TRBD1 as D (6 bases). CDR1 is MDHEN and CDR2 is SYDVKM in the germline V gene. The CDR3 has 14 amino acids. Between the trimmed V and J ends, which lost 6 bases and 8 bases, there was a span of 16 bases. The CDR3 here is CASRRGGPGEKLFF. As DNA, the CDR3 is TGTGCCAGCAGACGAGGGGGTCCAGGGGAAAAACTGTTTTTT.

This clone was seen a few times. The chain employs TRBV11-3 and TRBJ2-2; D may be TRBD1 (5 bases). CDR1 and CDR2 from the germline V gene are SGHNT and YENEEA. Trimming cost V 3 bases and J 4 bases, with 12 bases left between them. The CDR3 has 15 amino acids. The CDR3 spells CASSFDQGVTGELFF. The CDR3 region has the DNA TGTGCCAGCAGCTTCGATCAGGGTGTCACCGGGGAGCTGTTTTTT.

This clone was counted a few times. This sequence joins TRBV6-8 and TRBJ1-3, with D uncertain. V lost 5 bases to trimming and J lost 0 bases, with 14 bases between them. Germline V gene data show CDR1 as MNHGY and CDR2 as SAAAGT. The CDR3 is 16 amino acids. The DNA for the CDR3 is TGTGCCAGCAGTGCAATCCCCACCCGCTCTGGAAACACCATATATTTT. Protein product: CASSAIPTRSGNTIYF.

This chain connects TRBV30 to TRBJ1-2; D remains ambiguous. Per the germline V gene, CDR1 is GTSNPN and CDR2 is SVGIG (reference sequence). This CDR3 is built from 13 residues. Trimming cost V 0 bases and J 3 bases, with 8 bases left between them. This chain's CDR3 is CAWSVRVDYGYTF. In DNA, the CDR3 is TGTGCCTGGAGTGTTCGGGTAGACTATGGCTACACCTTC.